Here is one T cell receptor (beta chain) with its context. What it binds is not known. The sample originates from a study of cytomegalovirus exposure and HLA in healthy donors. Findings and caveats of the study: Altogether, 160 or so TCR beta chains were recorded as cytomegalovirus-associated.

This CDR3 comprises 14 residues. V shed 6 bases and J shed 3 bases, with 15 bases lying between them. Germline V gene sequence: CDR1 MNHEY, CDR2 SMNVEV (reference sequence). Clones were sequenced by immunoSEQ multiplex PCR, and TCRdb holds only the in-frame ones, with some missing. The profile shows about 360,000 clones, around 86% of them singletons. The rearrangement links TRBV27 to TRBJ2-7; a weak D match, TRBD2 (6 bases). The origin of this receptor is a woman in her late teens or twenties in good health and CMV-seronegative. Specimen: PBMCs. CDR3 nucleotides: TGTGCCAGCAGGGGGAGCGGAGGGTTCTACGAGCAGTACTTC. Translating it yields CASRGSGGFYEQYF.